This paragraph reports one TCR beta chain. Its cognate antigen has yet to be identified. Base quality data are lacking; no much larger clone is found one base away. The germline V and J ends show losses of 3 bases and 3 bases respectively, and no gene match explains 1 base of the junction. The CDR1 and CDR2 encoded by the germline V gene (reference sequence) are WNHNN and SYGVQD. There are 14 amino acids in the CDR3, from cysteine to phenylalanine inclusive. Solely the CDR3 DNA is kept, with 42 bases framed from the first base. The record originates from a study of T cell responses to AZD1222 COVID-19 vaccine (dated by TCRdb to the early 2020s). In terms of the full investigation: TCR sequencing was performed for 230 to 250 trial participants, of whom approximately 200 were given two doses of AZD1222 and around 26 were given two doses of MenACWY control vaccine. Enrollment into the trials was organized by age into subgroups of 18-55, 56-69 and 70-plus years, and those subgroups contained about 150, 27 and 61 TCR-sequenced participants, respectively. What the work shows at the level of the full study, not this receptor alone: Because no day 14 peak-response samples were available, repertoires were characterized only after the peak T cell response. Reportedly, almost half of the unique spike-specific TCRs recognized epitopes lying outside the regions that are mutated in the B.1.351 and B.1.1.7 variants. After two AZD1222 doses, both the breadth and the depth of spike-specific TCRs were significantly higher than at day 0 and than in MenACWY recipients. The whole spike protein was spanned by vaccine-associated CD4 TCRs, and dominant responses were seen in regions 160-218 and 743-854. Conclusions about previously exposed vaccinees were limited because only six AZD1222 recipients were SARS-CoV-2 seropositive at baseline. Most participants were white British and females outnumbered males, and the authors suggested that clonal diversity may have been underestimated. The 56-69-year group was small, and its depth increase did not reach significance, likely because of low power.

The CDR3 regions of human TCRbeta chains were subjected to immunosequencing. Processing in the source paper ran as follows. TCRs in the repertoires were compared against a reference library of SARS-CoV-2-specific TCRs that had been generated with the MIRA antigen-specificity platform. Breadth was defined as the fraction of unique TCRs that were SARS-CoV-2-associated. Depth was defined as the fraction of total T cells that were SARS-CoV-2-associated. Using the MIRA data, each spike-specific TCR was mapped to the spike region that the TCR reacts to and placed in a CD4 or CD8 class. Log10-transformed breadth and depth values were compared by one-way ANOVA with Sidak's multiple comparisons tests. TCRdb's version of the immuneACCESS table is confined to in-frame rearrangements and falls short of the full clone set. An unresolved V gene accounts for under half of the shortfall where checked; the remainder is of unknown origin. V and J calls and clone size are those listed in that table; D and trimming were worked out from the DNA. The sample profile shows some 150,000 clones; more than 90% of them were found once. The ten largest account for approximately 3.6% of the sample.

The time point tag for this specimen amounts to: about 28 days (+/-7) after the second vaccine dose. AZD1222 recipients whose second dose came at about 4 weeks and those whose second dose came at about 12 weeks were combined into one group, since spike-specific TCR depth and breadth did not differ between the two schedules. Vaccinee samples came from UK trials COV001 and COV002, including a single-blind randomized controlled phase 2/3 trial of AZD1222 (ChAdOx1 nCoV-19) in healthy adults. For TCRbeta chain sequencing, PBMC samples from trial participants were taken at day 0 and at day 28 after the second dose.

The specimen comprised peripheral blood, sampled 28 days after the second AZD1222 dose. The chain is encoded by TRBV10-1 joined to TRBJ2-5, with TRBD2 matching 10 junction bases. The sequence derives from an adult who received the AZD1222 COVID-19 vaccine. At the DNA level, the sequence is TGCGCCAGCAGTGATGGGACTAGCGAAGAGACCCAGTACTTC. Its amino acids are CASSDGTSEETQYF.